One TCR beta chain is described in this entry. This entry belongs to a study of early T cells in non-severe SARS-CoV-2 infection. Study information: The sequenced material was bulk RNA from unsorted whole blood, and its chains were unpaired.

The CDR3 sequence is 14 residues long. The germline CDR1 and CDR2 sequences are DFQATT and SNEGSKA (reference sequence). V dropped 5 bases and J dropped 9; count of bases not matched to a gene: 11. Each CDR3 protein gets one entry after TCRdb re-called the 5' RACE reads with MiXCR. This table holds over 30,000 distinct CDR3 sequences, 5% to 6.5% found once. Sequencing used whole blood. The TCR sequence derives from an adult who was a healthcare worker with PCR-confirmed SARS-CoV-2 infection or an uninfected control (not recorded which). The chain uses TRBV20-1 and TRBJ2-3; 10 nucleotides line up with TRBD2. The CDR3 loop is CSAGLLAGITTQYF. In DNA, the CDR3 is TGCAGTGCTGGACTACTAGCGGGGATTACAACGCAGTATTTT.